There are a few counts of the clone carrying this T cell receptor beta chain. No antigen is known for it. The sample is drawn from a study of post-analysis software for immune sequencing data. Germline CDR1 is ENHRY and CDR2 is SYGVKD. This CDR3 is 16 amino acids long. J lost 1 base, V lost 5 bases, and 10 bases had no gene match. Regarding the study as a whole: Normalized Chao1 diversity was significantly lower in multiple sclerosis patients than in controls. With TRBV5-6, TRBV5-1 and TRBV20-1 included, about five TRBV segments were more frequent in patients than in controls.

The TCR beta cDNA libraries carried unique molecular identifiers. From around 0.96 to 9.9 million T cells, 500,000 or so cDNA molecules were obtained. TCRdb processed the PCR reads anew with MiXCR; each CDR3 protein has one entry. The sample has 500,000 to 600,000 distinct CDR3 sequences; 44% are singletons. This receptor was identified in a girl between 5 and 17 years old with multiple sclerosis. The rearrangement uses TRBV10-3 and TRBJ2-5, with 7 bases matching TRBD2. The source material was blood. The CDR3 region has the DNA TGTGCCATCAGTATTGGAAATAGCGGGCCCCAAGAGACCCAGTACTTC. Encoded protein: CAISIGNSGPQETQYF.